The present T cell receptor (beta chain) was sequenced within a study of T-cell reconstitution after alpha-beta-depleted transplantation in children. CDR3 length: 14 amino acids. V lost 5 bases and J lost 7, with 12 bases in between. From germline, CDR1 is SGHTA and CDR2 FQGNSA. As it was prepared, the TCRbeta library received unique molecular identifiers. TCRdb ran MiXCR on the PCR reads and lists one entry per CDR3 protein. Of 600,000 to 700,000 distinct CDR3 sequences listed, 16% are singletons. This clonotype was counted a few times. The V and J genes are TRBV7-2 and TRBJ1-6; possible D gene TRBD1, 6 bases. The sequencing here drew on PBMCs from the stem cell graft donor, taken from the stem cell graft. This TCR derives from a human donor who donated a stem cell graft to a child with acute myeloid leukemia. The CDR3 DNA sequence: TGTGCCAGCAGCACCAGGGGCTTGAATTCACCCCTCCACTTT. Translated, it gives CASSTRGLNSPLHF.